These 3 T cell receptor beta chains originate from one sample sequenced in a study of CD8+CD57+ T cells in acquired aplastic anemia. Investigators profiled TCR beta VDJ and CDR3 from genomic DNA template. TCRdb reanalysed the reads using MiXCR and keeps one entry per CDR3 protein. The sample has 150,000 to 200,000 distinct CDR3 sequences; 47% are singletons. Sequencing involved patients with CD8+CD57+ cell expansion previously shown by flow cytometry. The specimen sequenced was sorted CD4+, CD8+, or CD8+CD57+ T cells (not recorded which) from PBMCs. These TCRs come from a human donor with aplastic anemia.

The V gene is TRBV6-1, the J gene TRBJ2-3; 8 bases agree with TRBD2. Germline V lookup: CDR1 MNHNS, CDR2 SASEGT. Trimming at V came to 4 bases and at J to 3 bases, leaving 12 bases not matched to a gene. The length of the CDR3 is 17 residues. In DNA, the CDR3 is TGTGCCAGCAGTGCCCTTGGACTAGCCTTCGGGACAGATACGCAGTATTTT. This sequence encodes CASSALGLAFGTDTQYF.

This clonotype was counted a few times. The DNA for the CDR3 is TGCAGCGTTGAATCCGGACCAGTCCACGAGCAGTACTTC. It is translated as CSVESGPVHEQYF. The rearrangement uses TRBV29-1 and TRBJ2-7; D is undetermined. The germline gives CDR1 SQVTM, CDR2 ANQGSEA. The germline V and J ends were trimmed by 2 bases and 5 bases, with 13 bases remaining between them. The length of the CDR3 is 13 residues.

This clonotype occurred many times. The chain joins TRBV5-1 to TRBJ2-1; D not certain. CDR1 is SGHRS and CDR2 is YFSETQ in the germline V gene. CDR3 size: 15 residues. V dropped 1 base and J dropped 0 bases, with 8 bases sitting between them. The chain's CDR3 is CASSLSWGSYNEQFF. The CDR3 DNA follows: TGCGCCAGCAGCTTGTCATGGGGCTCCTACAATGAGCAGTTCTTC. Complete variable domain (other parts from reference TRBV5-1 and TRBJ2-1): KAGVTQTPRYLIKTRGQQVTLSCSPISGHRSVSWYQQTPGQGLQFLFEYFSETQRNKGNFPGRFSGRQFSNSRSEMNVSTLELGDSALYLCASSLSWGSYNEQFFGPGTRLTVL.